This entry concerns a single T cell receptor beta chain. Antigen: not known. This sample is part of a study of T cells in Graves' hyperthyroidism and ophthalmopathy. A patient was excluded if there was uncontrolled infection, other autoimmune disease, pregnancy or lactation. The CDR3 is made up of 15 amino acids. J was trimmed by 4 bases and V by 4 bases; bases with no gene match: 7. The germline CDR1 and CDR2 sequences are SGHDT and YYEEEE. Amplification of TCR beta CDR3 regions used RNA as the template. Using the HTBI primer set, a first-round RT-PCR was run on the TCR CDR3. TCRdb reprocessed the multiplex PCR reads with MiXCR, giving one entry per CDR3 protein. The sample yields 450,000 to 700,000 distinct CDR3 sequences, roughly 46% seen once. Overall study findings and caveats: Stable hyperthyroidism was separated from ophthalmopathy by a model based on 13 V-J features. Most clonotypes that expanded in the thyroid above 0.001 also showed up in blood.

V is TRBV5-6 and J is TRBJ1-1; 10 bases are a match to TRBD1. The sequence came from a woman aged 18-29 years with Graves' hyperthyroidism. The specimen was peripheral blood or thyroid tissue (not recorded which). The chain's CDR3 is CASSHDRGLGTEAFF. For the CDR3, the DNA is TGTGCCAGCAGCCACGACAGGGGGCTTGGCACTGAAGCTTTCTTT.